Listed below are T cell receptor beta chains from one sample, sequenced in a study of cytomegalovirus exposure and HLA in healthy donors. Data came from immunoSEQ multiplex PCR; TCRdb stores just in-frame clones and leaves some out. Here the sample spans 140,000 or so clones, over 75% being singletons. Sequencing was done on a sample of PBMCs. All receptors derive from a woman under 40 in good health and CMV-seronegative. CDR3s include the opening cysteine and the closing phenylalanine or tryptophan. D genes are given only for firm matches. Size is stated for part of the rows, as once, few or many counts, or as a class when the clone is expanded.

CDR3nt: TGCGCCAGCAGCGCTCAGGCACCTAGCACAGATACGCAGTATTTT
CDR3aa: CASSAQAPSTDTQYF
d_gene: NA
abundance: NA
v_gene: TRBV4-3
j_gene: TRBJ2-3

CDR3nt: TGTGCCAGCAGCACCGACAGGGGGAATTCACCCCTCCACTTT
CDR3aa: CASSTDRGNSPLHF
d_gene: TRBD1
abundance: few
v_gene: TRBV11-2
j_gene: TRBJ1-6

CDR3nt: TGTGCCAGTAGTACCCGGGAGATCGAAGGTGCAACTAATGAAAAACTGTTTTTT
CDR3aa: CASSTREIEGATNEKLFF
d_gene: NA
abundance: once
v_gene: TRBV19
j_gene: TRBJ1-4

CDR3nt: TGTGCCAGCAGCCAAGTTTCGGGACAGGATCAGCCCCAGCATTTT
CDR3aa: CASSQVSGQDQPQHF
d_gene: TRBD1
abundance: NA
v_gene: TRBV4-2
j_gene: TRBJ1-5

CDR3nt: TGTGCCAGCAGTGAACCTCACGGGAGGGAGACCCAGTACTTC
CDR3aa: CASSEPHGRETQYF
d_gene: TRBD2
abundance: NA
v_gene: TRBV6-1
j_gene: TRBJ2-5

CDR3nt: TGTGCCAGCAGCCCCGGGCAGGGGATCAATGAGCAGTTCTTC
CDR3aa: CASSPGQGINEQFF
d_gene: NA
abundance: few
v_gene: TRBV4-2
j_gene: TRBJ2-1

CDR3nt: TGTGCCAGCAACGAGGGTTATGGCTACACCTTC
CDR3aa: CASNEGYGYTF
d_gene: NA
abundance: NA
v_gene: TRBV2
j_gene: TRBJ1-2

CDR3nt: TGTGCCAGCAGGCCTTATACAGGGTTCTCCTACGAGCAGTACTTC
CDR3aa: CASRPYTGFSYEQYF
d_gene: NA
abundance: NA
v_gene: TRBV6-5
j_gene: TRBJ2-7

CDR3nt: TGCAGCGTTCCTGACAGCAAAAACATTCAGTACTTC
CDR3aa: CSVPDSKNIQYF
d_gene: NA
abundance: NA
v_gene: TRBV29-1
j_gene: TRBJ2-4

CDR3nt: TGTGCCAGTAGTAGGACAGGGGTAACCTTCGAGCAGTACTTC
CDR3aa: CASSRTGVTFEQYF
d_gene: TRBD1
abundance: NA
v_gene: TRBV19
j_gene: TRBJ2-7

CDR3nt: TGTGCCAGCAGTCTAACTGGGGGCGGGTACGAGCAGTACTTC
CDR3aa: CASSLTGGGYEQYF
d_gene: NA
abundance: NA
v_gene: TRBV2
j_gene: TRBJ2-7

CDR3nt: TGTGCCAGTCGCTCGACAGGGGATTCACCCCTCCACTTT
CDR3aa: CASRSTGDSPLHF
d_gene: TRBD1
abundance: NA
v_gene: TRBV19
j_gene: TRBJ1-6

CDR3nt: TGCGCCAGCAGCCAAGAAAACCCCGACAGAAACTATGGCTACACCTTC
CDR3aa: CASSQENPDRNYGYTF
d_gene: NA
abundance: NA
v_gene: TRBV4-1
j_gene: TRBJ1-2

CDR3nt: TGCGCCAGCAGGGGGACAGGCAATCAGCCCCAGCATTTT
CDR3aa: CASRGTGNQPQHF
d_gene: TRBD1
abundance: NA
v_gene: TRBV23-1
j_gene: TRBJ1-5

CDR3nt: TGCGCCAGCAGCTTGTGGTCGGGGGACGGCATGAACACTGAAGCTTTCTTT
CDR3aa: CASSLWSGDGMNTEAFF
d_gene: NA
abundance: NA
v_gene: TRBV5-1
j_gene: TRBJ1-1

CDR3nt: TGTGCCTGGAGTCCGGGATCTGAAGCTTTCTTT
CDR3aa: CAWSPGSEAFF
d_gene: NA
abundance: NA
v_gene: TRBV30
j_gene: TRBJ1-1

CDR3nt: TGTGCCAGCAGCCACAGGGAATCCTACGAGCAGTACTTC
CDR3aa: CASSHRESYEQYF
d_gene: NA
abundance: NA
v_gene: TRBV13
j_gene: TRBJ2-7

CDR3nt: TGTGCCAGCAGCTTAGGGAGATCGAACACTGAAGCTTTCTTT
CDR3aa: CASSLGRSNTEAFF
d_gene: NA
abundance: NA
v_gene: TRBV11-2
j_gene: TRBJ1-1

CDR3nt: TGCGCCAGCAGTGAGTCGTTGAGAGGGAACACTGAAGCTTTCTTT
CDR3aa: CASSESLRGNTEAFF
d_gene: NA
abundance: NA
v_gene: TRBV10-1
j_gene: TRBJ1-1

CDR3nt: TGTGCCAGCAGCCCCCCGGGACTAGCGGGGGGGCGAGAGACCCAGTACTTC
CDR3aa: CASSPPGLAGGRETQYF
d_gene: TRBD2
abundance: few
v_gene: TRBV7-2
j_gene: TRBJ2-5

CDR3nt: TGTGCCAGCAGCCCCTTCAGGAATAAGAACACTGAAGCTTTCTTT
CDR3aa: CASSPFRNKNTEAFF
d_gene: NA
abundance: NA
v_gene: TRBV7-9
j_gene: TRBJ1-1

CDR3nt: TGTGCCAGCAGTGAGGTCAGGGGAGCCACTGAAGCTTTCTTT
CDR3aa: CASSEVRGATEAFF
d_gene: NA
abundance: NA
v_gene: TRBV6-5
j_gene: TRBJ1-1

CDR3nt: TGCGCCAGCAGTCTGACAGGGACTTTTGCTGAAGCTTTCTTT
CDR3aa: CASSLTGTFAEAFF
d_gene: TRBD1
abundance: NA
v_gene: TRBV5-1
j_gene: TRBJ1-1

CDR3nt: TGCAGCGTTTCACAGGGTTCGAATTCACCCCTCCACTTT
CDR3aa: CSVSQGSNSPLHF
d_gene: NA
abundance: NA
v_gene: TRBV29-1
j_gene: TRBJ1-6

CDR3nt: TGTGCCAGCAGTTCCCAGGTCGGGCAGGGGTATGGCTACACCTTC
CDR3aa: CASSSQVGQGYGYTF
d_gene: NA
abundance: NA
v_gene: TRBV27
j_gene: TRBJ1-2

CDR3nt: TGTGCCAGCAGCTTAGGGACAGCAGAGTCCAATTCACCCCTCCACTTT
CDR3aa: CASSLGTAESNSPLHF
d_gene: NA
abundance: NA
v_gene: TRBV7-6
j_gene: TRBJ1-6

CDR3nt: TGTGCCAGCAGTTTTAACAGGGTGGGGACTGAAGCTTTCTTT
CDR3aa: CASSFNRVGTEAFF
d_gene: NA
abundance: NA
v_gene: TRBV27
j_gene: TRBJ1-1

CDR3nt: TGTGCCAGCAGCTTGGGCAGGGATTGGCAGTACTTC
CDR3aa: CASSLGRDWQYF
d_gene: NA
abundance: NA
v_gene: TRBV11-1
j_gene: TRBJ2-7

CDR3nt: TGTGCCAGCAGCTTACCGGGGGACAGGGGACATGACTACACCTTC
CDR3aa: CASSLPGDRGHDYTF
d_gene: TRBD1
abundance: NA
v_gene: TRBV7-9
j_gene: TRBJ1-2

CDR3nt: TGCAGCGTTGATTCGGGGGGACTCTCCTACGAGCAGTACTTC
CDR3aa: CSVDSGGLSYEQYF
d_gene: TRBD2
abundance: NA
v_gene: TRBV29-1
j_gene: TRBJ2-7

CDR3nt: TGCAGCGTTTCAACCGGTGGTGAAAAACTGTTTTTT
CDR3aa: CSVSTGGEKLFF
d_gene: NA
abundance: NA
v_gene: TRBV29-1
j_gene: TRBJ1-4

CDR3nt: TGTGCCAGCAGCTTAGAACAGCTTGGGGAGCAGTTCTTC
CDR3aa: CASSLEQLGEQFF
d_gene: NA
abundance: NA
v_gene: TRBV11-3
j_gene: TRBJ2-1

CDR3nt: TGTGCCAGCAGCCCGCATCGGACTAGCGGGGTCACAGATACGCAGTATTTT
CDR3aa: CASSPHRTSGVTDTQYF
d_gene: TRBD2
abundance: NA
v_gene: TRBV4-2
j_gene: TRBJ2-3

CDR3nt: TGCGCCAGCAGCCAGCCGGGACAGGTCTACGAGCAGTACTTC
CDR3aa: CASSQPGQVYEQYF
d_gene: TRBD1
abundance: NA
v_gene: TRBV4-1
j_gene: TRBJ2-7

CDR3nt: TGTGCCAGCAGTGGAACAGGGGTCGAGCAGTTCTTC
CDR3aa: CASSGTGVEQFF
d_gene: TRBD1
abundance: once
v_gene: TRBV6-1
j_gene: TRBJ2-1

CDR3nt: TGTGCCAGCAGCCGACAGGGGACGATCGGAAACACCATATATTTT
CDR3aa: CASSRQGTIGNTIYF
d_gene: TRBD1
abundance: NA
v_gene: TRBV6-5
j_gene: TRBJ1-3

CDR3nt: TGTGCCAGCAGCTTGGCGATTAGTGGTACAGGGGGGGCGAACACTGAAGCTTTCTTT
CDR3aa: CASSLAISGTGGANTEAFF
d_gene: TRBD1
abundance: few
v_gene: TRBV7-6
j_gene: TRBJ1-1

CDR3nt: TGTGCCAGTAGCGTGAGCGGGGGTAGAGAGACCCAGTACTTC
CDR3aa: CASSVSGGRETQYF
d_gene: TRBD2
abundance: NA
v_gene: TRBV19
j_gene: TRBJ2-5

CDR3nt: TGCAGCGTTGGACAGGGAAGAAGCGAGCAGTACTTC
CDR3aa: CSVGQGRSEQYF
d_gene: TRBD1
abundance: NA
v_gene: TRBV29-1
j_gene: TRBJ2-7

CDR3nt: TGTGCCAGCAGCTTGTCAGGATTACAGGCAGACCATGAAGCTTTCTTT
CDR3aa: CASSLSGLQADHEAFF
d_gene: NA
abundance: NA
v_gene: TRBV7-9
j_gene: TRBJ1-1

CDR3nt: TGCAGCGTCAAGGGTAGCGGGGAGGCCACCGGGGAGCTGTTTTTT
CDR3aa: CSVKGSGEATGELFF
d_gene: TRBD2
abundance: NA
v_gene: TRBV29-1
j_gene: TRBJ2-2

CDR3nt: TGTGCCAGCAGTTTACGAACAGAGAATGAAAAACTGTTTTTT
CDR3aa: CASSLRTENEKLFF
d_gene: NA
abundance: NA
v_gene: TRBV25-1
j_gene: TRBJ1-4

CDR3nt: TGCGCCAGCAGTCAATCGAAGGGGACAGGGGGCGGTGAGCAGTTCTTC
CDR3aa: CASSQSKGTGGGEQFF
d_gene: TRBD1
abundance: NA
v_gene: TRBV23-1
j_gene: TRBJ2-1

CDR3nt: TGTGCCAGCAGCTTGACTAGGGACAGGGAAGCTTTCTTT
CDR3aa: CASSLTRDREAFF
d_gene: TRBD1
abundance: once
v_gene: TRBV5-4
j_gene: TRBJ1-1

CDR3nt: TGCGCCAGCAGCGCGGGACAGCGCTCCTACAATGAGCAGTTCTTC
CDR3aa: CASSAGQRSYNEQFF
d_gene: NA
abundance: once
v_gene: TRBV5-1
j_gene: TRBJ2-1

CDR3nt: TGTGCCAGCAGCCAGGGAAAAGCGCACACCATATATTTT
CDR3aa: CASSQGKAHTIYF
d_gene: NA
abundance: NA
v_gene: TRBV7-2
j_gene: TRBJ1-3

CDR3nt: TGCGCCAGCAGCCAAGATCCTACAGACCAAGAGACCCAGTACTTC
CDR3aa: CASSQDPTDQETQYF
d_gene: NA
abundance: NA
v_gene: TRBV4-1
j_gene: TRBJ2-5

CDR3nt: TGTGCCAGCAGCGTGGCAGGGGTCGGGGCCAACGTCCTGACTTTC
CDR3aa: CASSVAGVGANVLTF
d_gene: NA
abundance: NA
v_gene: TRBV13
j_gene: TRBJ2-6

CDR3nt: TGTGCCAGCACCCTAATCCCTCCACCCCTCCACTTT
CDR3aa: CASTLIPPPLHF
d_gene: NA
abundance: NA
v_gene: TRBV5-8
j_gene: TRBJ1-6

CDR3nt: TGCGCCAGCAGCCAAGAAGAGTCCAGGGAATACAATGAGCAGTTCTTC
CDR3aa: CASSQEESREYNEQFF
d_gene: NA
abundance: NA
v_gene: TRBV4-1
j_gene: TRBJ2-1